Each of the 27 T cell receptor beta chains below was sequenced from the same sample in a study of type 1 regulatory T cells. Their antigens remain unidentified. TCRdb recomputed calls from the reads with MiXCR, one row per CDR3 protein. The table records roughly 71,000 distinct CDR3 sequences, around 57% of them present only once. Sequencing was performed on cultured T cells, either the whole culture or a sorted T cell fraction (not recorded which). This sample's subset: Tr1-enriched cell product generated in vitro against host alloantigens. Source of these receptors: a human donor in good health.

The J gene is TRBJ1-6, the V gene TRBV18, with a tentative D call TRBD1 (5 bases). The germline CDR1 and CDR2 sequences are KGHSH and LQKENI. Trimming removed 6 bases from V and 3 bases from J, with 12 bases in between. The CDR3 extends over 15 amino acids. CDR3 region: CASSSGTDYNSPLHF. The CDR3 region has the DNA TGTGCCAGCTCCTCCGGGACTGACTATAATTCACCCCTCCACTTT.

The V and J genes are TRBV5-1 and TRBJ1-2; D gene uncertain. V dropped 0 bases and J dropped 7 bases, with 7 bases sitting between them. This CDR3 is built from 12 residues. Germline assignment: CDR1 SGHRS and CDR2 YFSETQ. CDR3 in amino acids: CASSLDGSGYTF. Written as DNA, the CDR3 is TGCGCCAGCAGCTTGGACGGGAGTGGCTACACCTTC.

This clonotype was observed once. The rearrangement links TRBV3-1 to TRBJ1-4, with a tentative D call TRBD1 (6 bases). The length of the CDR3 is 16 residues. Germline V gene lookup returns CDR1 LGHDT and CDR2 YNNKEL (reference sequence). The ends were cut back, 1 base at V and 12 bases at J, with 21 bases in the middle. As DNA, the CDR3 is TGTGCCAGCAGCCAAGCCAGGGGCGTAACTCGTTTTGAACTGTTTTTT. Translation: CASSQARGVTRFELFF. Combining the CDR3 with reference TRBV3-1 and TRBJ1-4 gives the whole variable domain DTAVSQTPKYLVTQMGNDKSIKCEQNLGHDTMYWYKQDSKKFLKIMFSYNNKELIINETVPNRFSPKSPDKAHLNLHINSLELGDSAVYFCASSQARGVTRFELFFGSGTQLSVL.

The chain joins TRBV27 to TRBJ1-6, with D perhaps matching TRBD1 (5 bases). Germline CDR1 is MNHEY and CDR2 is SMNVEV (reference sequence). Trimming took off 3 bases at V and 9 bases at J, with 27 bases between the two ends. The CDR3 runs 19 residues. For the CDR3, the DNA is TGTGCCAGCAGTTTTTCCCCTCTTGCACTAGACAGATACGGTTCACCCCTCCACTTT. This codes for CASSFSPLALDRYGSPLHF.

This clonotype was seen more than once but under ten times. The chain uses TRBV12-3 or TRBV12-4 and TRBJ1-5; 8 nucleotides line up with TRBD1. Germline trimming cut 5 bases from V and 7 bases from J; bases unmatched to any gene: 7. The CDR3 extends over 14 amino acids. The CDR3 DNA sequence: TGTGCCAGCAGTGAAACAGGGGGTGGCCAGCCCCAGCATTTT. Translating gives CASSETGGGQPQHF.

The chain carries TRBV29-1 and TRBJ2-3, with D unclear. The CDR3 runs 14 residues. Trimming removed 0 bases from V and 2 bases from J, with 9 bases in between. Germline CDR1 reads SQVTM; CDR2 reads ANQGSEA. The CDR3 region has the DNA TGCAGCGTTGAAGATTCGCTCCTCACAGATACGCAGTATTTT. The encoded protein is CSVEDSLLTDTQYF.

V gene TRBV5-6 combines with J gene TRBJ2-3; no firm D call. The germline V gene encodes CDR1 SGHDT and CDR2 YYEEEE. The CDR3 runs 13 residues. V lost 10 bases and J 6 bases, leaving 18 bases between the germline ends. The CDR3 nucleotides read TGTGCCGCAAACGGGCGCGCGACTGATACGCAGTATTTT. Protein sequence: CAANGRATDTQYF.

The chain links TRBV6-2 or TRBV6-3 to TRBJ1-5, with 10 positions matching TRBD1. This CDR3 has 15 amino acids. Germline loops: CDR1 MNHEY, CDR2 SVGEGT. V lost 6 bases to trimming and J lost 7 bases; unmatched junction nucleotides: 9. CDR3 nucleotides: TGTGCCAGCAGCCGACCGACAGGGGGCTTGCAGCCCCAGCATTTT. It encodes CASSRPTGGLQPQHF.

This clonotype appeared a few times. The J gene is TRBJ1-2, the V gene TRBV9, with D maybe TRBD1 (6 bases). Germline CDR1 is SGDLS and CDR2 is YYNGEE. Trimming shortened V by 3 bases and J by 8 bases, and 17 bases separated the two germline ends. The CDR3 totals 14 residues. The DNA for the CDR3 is TGTGCCAGCAGCGCGGATGTGGGGGCGAGGGGCTACACCTTC. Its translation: CASSADVGARGYTF.

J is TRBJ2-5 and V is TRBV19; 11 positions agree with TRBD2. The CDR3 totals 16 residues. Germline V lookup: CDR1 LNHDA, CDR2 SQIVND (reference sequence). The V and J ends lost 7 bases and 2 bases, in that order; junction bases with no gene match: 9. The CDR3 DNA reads TGTGCCAGTACTCCCAAAGGGACTAGCGGACAAGAGACCCAGTACTTC. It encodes CASTPKGTSGQETQYF.

CDR3 protein: CASSQQMTLNTEAFF. CDR3 bases: TGTGCCAGCAGCCAACAGATGACTCTGAACACTGAAGCTTTCTTT. The chain recombines TRBV7-2 with TRBJ1-1, with D hard to call. The CDR3 runs to 15 residues. Looked up from germline, CDR1 is SGHTA and CDR2 is FQGNSA. The V gene lost 5 bases and the J gene lost 0 bases, with 13 bases spanning the gap.

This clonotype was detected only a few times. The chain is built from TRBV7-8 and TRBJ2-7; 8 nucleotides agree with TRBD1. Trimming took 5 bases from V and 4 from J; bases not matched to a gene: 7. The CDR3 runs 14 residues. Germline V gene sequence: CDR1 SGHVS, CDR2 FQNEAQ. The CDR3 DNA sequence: TGTGCCAGCAGCAGACGGACAGGGCCGTACGAGCAGTACTTC. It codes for CASSRRTGPYEQYF.

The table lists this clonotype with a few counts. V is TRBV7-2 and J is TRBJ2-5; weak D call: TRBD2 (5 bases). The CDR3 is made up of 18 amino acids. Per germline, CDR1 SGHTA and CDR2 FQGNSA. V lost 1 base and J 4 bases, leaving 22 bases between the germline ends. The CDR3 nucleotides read TGTGCCAGCAGCTTAGGCCCTACACCCGACGGTGGAGGAGAGACCCAGTACTTC. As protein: CASSLGPTPDGGGETQYF.

The chain's CDR3 is CASSPGQKPQHF. CDR3 DNA sequence: TGTGCCAGCTCACCGGGGCAAAAGCCCCAGCATTTT. This chain joins TRBV18 and TRBJ1-5; tentative D call: TRBD1 (5 bases). There are 12 residues in the CDR3. V shed 3 bases and J shed 8 bases, with 8 bases lying between them. Germline CDR1 KGHSH, CDR2 LQKENI.

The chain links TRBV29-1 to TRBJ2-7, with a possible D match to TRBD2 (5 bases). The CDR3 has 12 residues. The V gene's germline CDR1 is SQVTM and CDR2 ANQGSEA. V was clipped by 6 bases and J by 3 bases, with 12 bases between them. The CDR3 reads CSVSGNHYEQYF. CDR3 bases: TGCAGCGTCAGCGGTAACCACTACGAGCAGTACTTC.

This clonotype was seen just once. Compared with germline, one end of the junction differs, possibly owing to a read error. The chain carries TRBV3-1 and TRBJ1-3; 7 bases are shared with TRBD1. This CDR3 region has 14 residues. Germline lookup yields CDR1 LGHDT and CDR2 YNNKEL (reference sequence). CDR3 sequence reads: CASRHRGGGNTIYF. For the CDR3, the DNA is TGTGCTAGCAGGCACAGGGGAGGAGGAAACACCATATATTTT.

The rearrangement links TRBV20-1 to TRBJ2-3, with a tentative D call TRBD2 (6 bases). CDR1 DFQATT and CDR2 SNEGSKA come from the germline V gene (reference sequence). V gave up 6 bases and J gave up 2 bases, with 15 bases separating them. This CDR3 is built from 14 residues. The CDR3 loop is CSASRGSPTDTQYF. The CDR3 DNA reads TGCAGTGCCAGTCGGGGGAGCCCCACAGATACGCAGTATTTT.

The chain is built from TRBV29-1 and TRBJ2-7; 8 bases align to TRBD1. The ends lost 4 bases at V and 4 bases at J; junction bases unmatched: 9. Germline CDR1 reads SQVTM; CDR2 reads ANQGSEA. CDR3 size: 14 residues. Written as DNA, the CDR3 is TGCAGCGTTGGGGTTCAGGGGGCAGGTTACGAGCAGTACTTC. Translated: CSVGVQGAGYEQYF.

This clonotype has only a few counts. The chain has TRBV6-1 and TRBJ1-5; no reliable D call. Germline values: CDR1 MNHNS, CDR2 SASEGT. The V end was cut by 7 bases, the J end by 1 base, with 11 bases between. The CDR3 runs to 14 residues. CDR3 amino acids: CASKSPKSNQPQHF. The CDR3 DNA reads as TGTGCCAGCAAGTCCCCAAAGAGCAATCAGCCCCAGCATTTT.

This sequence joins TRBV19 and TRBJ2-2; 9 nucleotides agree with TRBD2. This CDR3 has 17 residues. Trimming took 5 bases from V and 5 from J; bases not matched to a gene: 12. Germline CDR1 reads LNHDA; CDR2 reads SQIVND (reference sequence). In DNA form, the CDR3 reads TGTGCCAGTAGTCATAGGGTAGCTAGCGGGAATACCGGGGAGCTGTTTTTT. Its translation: CASSHRVASGNTGELFF.

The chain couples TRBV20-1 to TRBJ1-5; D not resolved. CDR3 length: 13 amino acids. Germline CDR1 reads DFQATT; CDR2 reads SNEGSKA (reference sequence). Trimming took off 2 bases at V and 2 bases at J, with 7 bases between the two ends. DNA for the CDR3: TGCAGTGCTAGAAAAAGCGGCAATCAGCCCCAGCATTTT. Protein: CSARKSGNQPQHF.

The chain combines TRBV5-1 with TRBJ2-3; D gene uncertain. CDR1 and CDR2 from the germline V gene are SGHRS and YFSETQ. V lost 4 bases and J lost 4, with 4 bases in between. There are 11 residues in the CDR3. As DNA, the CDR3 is TGCGCCAGCAGCAGCTCAGATACGCAGTATTTT. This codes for CASSSSDTQYF.

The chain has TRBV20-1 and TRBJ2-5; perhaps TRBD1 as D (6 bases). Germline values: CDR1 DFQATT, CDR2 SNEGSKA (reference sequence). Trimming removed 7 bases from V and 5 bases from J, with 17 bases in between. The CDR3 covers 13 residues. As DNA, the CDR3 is TGCAGTGTCAACGCCCAGGGGCGGGAGACCCAGTACTTC. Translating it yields CSVNAQGRETQYF.

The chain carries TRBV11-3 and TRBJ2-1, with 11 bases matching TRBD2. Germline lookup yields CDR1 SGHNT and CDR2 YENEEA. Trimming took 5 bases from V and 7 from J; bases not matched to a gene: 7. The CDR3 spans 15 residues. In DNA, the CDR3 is TGTGCCAGCAGCCCAAGACTAGCGGGAAGGAATGAGCAGTTCTTC. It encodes CASSPRLAGRNEQFF.

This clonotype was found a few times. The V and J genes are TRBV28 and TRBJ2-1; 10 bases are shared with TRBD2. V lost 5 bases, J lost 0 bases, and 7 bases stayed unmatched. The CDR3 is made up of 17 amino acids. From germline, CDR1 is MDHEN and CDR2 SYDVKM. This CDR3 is CASSHAGLADSYNEQFF. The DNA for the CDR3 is TGTGCCAGCAGTCACGCCGGACTAGCGGACTCCTACAATGAGCAGTTCTTC. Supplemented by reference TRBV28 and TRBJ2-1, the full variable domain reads DVKVTQSSRYLVKRTGEKVFLECVQDMDHENMFWYRQDPGLGLRLIYFSYDVKMKEKGDIPEGYSVSREKKERFSLILESASTNQTSMYLCASSHAGLADSYNEQFFGPGTRLTVL.

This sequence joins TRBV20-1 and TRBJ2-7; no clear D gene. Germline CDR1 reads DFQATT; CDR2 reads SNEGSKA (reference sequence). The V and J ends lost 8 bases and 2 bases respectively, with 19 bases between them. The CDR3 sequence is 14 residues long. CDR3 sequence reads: CSSVFRTEPYEQYF. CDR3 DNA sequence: TGCAGTTCGGTTTTCCGGACGGAACCCTACGAGCAGTACTTC.

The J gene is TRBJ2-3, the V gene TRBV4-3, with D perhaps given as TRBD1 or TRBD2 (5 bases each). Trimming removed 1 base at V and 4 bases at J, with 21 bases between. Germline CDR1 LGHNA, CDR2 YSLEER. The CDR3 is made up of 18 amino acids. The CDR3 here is CASSQADLGGSLSDTQYF. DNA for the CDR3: TGCGCCAGCAGCCAAGCCGATCTTGGGGGATCCCTCTCAGATACGCAGTATTTT.